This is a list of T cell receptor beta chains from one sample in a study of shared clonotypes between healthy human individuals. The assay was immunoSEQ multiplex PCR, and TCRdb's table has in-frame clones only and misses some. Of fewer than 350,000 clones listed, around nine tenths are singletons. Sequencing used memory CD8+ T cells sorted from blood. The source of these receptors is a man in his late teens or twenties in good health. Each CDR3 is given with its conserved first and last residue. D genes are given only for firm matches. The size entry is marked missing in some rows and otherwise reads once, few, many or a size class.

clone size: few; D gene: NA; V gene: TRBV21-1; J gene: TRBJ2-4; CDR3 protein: CASSHSGAKNIQYF; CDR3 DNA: TGTGCCAGCAGCCACTCAGGGGCCAAAAACATTCAGTACTTC
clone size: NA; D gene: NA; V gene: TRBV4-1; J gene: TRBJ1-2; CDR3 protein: CASSQVLGPVNYGYTF; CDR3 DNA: TGCGCCAGCAGCCAAGTCCTAGGGCCAGTTAACTATGGCTACACCTTC
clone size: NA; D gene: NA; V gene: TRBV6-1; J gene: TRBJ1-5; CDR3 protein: CASSADTWNQPQHF; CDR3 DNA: TGTGCCAGCAGTGCCGACACGTGGAATCAGCCCCAGCATTTT
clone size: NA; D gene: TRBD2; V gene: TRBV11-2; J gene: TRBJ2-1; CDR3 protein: CASSLAGRVTSGSLDEQFF; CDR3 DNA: TGTGCCAGCAGCTTAGCCGGGAGGGTGACTAGCGGGAGTTTGGATGAGCAGTTCTTC
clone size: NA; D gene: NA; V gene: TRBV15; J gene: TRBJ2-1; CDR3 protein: CATSRVGRGDEQFF; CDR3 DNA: TGTGCCACCAGCAGAGTGGGGCGTGGTGATGAGCAGTTCTTC
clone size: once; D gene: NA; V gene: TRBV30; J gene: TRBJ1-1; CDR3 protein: CAWEHNLNTEAFF; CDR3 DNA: TGTGCCTGGGAACACAATTTAAACACTGAAGCTTTCTTT
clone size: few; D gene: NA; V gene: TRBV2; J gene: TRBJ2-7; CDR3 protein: CATFETGSVSYEQYF; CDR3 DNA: TGTGCCACTTTCGAAACAGGGTCGGTTTCCTACGAGCAGTACTTC
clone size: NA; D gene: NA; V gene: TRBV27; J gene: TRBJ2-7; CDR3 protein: CASSLDYSYEQYF; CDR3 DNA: TGTGCCAGCAGTTTAGACTACTCCTACGAGCAGTACTTC
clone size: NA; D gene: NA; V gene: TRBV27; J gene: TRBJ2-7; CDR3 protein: CASSKGGRGYEQYF; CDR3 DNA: TGTGCCAGCTCCAAAGGGGGAAGGGGCTACGAGCAGTACTTC
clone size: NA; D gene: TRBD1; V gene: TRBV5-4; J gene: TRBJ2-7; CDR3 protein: CASSSRQGALEQYF; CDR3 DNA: TGTGCCAGCAGCTCGAGACAGGGGGCGCTTGAGCAGTACTTC
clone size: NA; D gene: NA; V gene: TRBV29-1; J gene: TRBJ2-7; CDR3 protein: CSVEDAAGEREQYF; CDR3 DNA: TGCAGCGTTGAAGATGCAGCAGGAGAACGCGAGCAGTACTTC
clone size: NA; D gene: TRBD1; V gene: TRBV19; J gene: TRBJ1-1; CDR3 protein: CASSLPEDRGNTEAFF; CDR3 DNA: TGTGCCAGTAGTCTTCCCGAAGACAGGGGAAACACTGAAGCTTTCTTT
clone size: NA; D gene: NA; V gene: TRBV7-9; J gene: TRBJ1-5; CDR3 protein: CASSLGTGNQPQHF; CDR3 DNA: TGTGCCAGCAGCTTGGGGACGGGCAATCAGCCCCAGCATTTT
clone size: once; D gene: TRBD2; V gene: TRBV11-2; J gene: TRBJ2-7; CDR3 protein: CASSLWTSVGEQYF; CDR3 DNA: TGTGCCAGCAGCTTGTGGACTAGCGTCGGCGAGCAGTACTTC
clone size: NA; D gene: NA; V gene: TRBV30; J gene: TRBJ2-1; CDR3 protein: CAWLNLRQVPYNEQFF; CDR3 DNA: TGTGCCTGGTTGAACCTCCGACAGGTCCCCTACAATGAGCAGTTCTTC